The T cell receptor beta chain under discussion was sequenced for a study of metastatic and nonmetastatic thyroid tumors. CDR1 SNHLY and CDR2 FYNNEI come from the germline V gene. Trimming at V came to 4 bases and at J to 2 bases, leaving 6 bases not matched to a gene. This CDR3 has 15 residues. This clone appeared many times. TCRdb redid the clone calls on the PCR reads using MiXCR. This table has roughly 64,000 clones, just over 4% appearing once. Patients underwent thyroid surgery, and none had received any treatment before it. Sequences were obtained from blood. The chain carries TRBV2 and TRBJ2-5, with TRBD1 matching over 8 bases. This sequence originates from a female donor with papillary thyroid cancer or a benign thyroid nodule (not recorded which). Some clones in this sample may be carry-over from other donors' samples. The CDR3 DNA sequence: TGTGCCAGCAGTGTATTCGGGACAGGTCAAGAGACCCAGTACTTC. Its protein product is CASSVFGTGQETQYF.